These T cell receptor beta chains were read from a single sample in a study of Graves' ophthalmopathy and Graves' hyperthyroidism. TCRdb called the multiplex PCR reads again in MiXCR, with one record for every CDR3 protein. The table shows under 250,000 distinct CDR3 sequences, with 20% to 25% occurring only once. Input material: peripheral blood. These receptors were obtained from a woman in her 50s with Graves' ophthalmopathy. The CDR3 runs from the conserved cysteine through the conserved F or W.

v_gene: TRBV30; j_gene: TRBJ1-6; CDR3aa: CAWTSGGNSPLHF
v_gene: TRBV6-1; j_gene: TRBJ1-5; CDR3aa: CASSEYSGGQPQHF
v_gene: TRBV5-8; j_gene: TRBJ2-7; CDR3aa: CASSGLASHEQYF
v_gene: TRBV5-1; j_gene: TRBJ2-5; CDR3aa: CASSSRRGVETQYF
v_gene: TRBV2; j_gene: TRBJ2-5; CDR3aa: CASGRAGAETQYF
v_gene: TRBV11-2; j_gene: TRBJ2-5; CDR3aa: CASSWEGGWETQYF
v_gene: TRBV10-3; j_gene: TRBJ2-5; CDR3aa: CASQEGTETQYF
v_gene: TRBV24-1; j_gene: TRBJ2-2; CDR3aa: CATSGAGVYTGELFF
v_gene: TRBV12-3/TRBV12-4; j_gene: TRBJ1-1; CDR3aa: CASTDTGGGTEAFF
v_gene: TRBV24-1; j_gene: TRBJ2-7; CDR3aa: CATSDSTSGSYEQYF
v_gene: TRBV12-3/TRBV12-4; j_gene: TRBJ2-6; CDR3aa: CASGSGTGANVLTF
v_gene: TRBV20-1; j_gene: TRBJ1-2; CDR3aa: CSASEVGYTF
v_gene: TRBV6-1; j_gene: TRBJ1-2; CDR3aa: CASRRTSGGDYGYTF
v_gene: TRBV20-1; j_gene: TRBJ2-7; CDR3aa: CSATEPLPLYEQYF
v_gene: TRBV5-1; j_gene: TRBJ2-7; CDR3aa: CASSLNRGRLYEQYF